Shown below are 12 T cell receptor delta chains from a single sample sequenced in a study of gamma-delta T cells after stem cell transplantation. TCRdb reprocessed the RT-PCR reads using CATT. The data hold about 5,000 delta-chain clones, with less than 2% observed a single time. Sample: gamma-delta T cells. The receptors originated from a human donor. It is not recorded whose cells these are; they may come from a transplant donor.

This clone was observed a few times. A read error likely explains this, since a far larger clone differs by one base. Distinct nucleotide sequences in the sample also encode this CDR3. The chain joins TRDV2 to TRDJ1, with 8 positions matching TRDD3. The CDR3 covers 19 residues. V gave up 3 bases and J gave up 2 bases; unmatched junction bases: 19. Germline V gene lookup returns CDR1 GEAIGNYY and CDR2 EKD. The CDR3 nucleotides are TGTGCCTGTGACCCCCTTGATGGGGGATTCCCCCCTGGGACCGATAAACTCATCTTT. It is translated as CACDPLDGGFPPGTDKLIF.

The chain recombines TRDV2 with TRDJ1, with 13 bases identical to TRDD3. CDR1 and CDR2 from the germline V gene are GEAIGNYY and EKD. Trimming took 0 bases from V and 0 from J; bases not matched to a gene: 15. The CDR3 contains 21 residues. The CDR3 region is CACDTVAILGDTEGHTDKLIF. The CDR3 nucleotides read TGTGCCTGTGACACCGTGGCTATACTGGGGGATACGGAGGGGCACACCGATAAACTCATCTTT.

By its share, this clone is medium-sized. The junction departs from the called germline gene at one end, perhaps through a read error. The V gene is TRDV2, the J gene TRDJ3, with 9 bases that match TRDD3. CDR1 and CDR2 (germline): GEAIGNYY, EKD. This CDR3 has 21 residues. CDR3 nucleotides: TGTGCCTGTGACACCGCCGGTACTGGGGGACCAAGCTCCTGGGACACCCGACGGATGTTTTTC. Its protein is CACDTAGTGGPSSWDTRRMFF.

Within the sample, this clone is medium-sized. V is TRDV2 and J is TRDJ1; 7 bases align to TRDD3. V shed 0 bases, J shed 0 bases, and the junction held 12 bases outside the gene matches. The CDR3 is 18 residues long. Germline V gene lookup returns CDR1 GEAIGNYY and CDR2 EKD. CDR3 DNA: TGTGCCTGTGACACCGTGGGGGGGATTTGGGGATACACCGATAAACTCATCTTT. Residues: CACDTVGGIWGYTDKLIF.

Notes on this clone: The protein TCRdb lists belongs to a much larger clone and differs from this DNA's translation at residue 3, which points to a read error; the protein shown is made from the DNA. The CDR3 nucleotides are TGTGCCCGTGACACCGTGGGGATCCTACCTAACACCGATAAACTCATCTTT. This sequence encodes CARDTVGILPNTDKLIF. The chain employs TRDV2 and TRDJ1, with D perhaps TRDD2 or TRDD3 (6 bases each). Per germline, CDR1 GEAIGNYY and CDR2 EKD. The CDR3 spans 17 residues.

This clone has just a few counts. The chain has TRDV2 and TRDJ3; TRDD3 is a possible D gene (5 bases). Trimming removed 0 bases from V and 0 bases from J, with 11 bases in between. Germline lookup yields CDR1 GEAIGNYY and CDR2 EKD. The CDR3 extends over 18 amino acids. Here the CDR3 DNA reads TGTGCCTGTGACACCGCGGGGACTCACTCCTGGGACACCCGACAGATGTTTTTC. Its translation is CACDTAGTHSWDTRQMFF.

Remarks on this clone: The protein that TCRdb holds for this DNA derives from a much larger clone and differs from the translated DNA at residue 8, which likely indicates a read error; the protein shown here is translated from the DNA. The chain combines TRDV2 with TRDJ1, with 7 bases matching TRDD3. Germline CDR1 is GEAIGNYY and CDR2 is EKD. The junction had 15 bases not matched to a gene; V was cut back by 3 bases and J by 0 bases. The CDR3 loop spans 18 amino acids. The DNA for the CDR3 is TGTGCCTGTGACGTACTGGGGAATACGGAGGGGCACACCGATAAACTCATCTTT. It specifies CACDVLGNTEGHTDKLIF.

This clone appeared a few times. A far larger clone is only one base removed, so a read error is likely. The same CDR3 arises from other DNA sequences in this sample as well. CDR3 in amino acids: CACDTVGGGNTDKLIF. In DNA form, the CDR3 reads TGTGCCTGCGACACCGTTGGGGGGGGAAACACCGATAAACTCATCTTT. The V gene is TRDV2, the J gene TRDJ1; the D gene is possibly TRDD3 (6 bases). CDR1 is GEAIGNYY, CDR2 EKD, per germline. CDR3 length: 16 residues.

This clone has more than one count but fewer than ten. TCRdb pairs this DNA with a much larger clone's protein that differs at residue 10, likely a read error; the protein shown was translated from the DNA. V gene TRDV2 combines with J gene TRDJ1; 7 bases line up with TRDD3. Germline V gives CDR1 GEAIGNYY, CDR2 EKD. The CDR3 has 18 residues. V lost 2 bases and J lost 1; bases outside the gene matches: 15. CDR3 in amino acids: CACDRISTGEFRTDKLIF. CDR3 sequence (DNA): TGTGCCTGTGACAGGATTTCAACTGGGGAATTTCGCACCGATAAACTCATCTTT.

Judged by abundance, this clone is medium-sized. CDR3 amino acids: CACDLLGDTRLDTDKLIF. CDR3 sequence (DNA): TGTGCCTGTGACTTACTGGGGGATACCCGCTTGGACACCGATAAACTCATCTTT. The gene calls are TRDV2 and TRDJ1; 12 positions match TRDD3. V dropped 3 bases and J dropped 0; count of bases not matched to a gene: 10. The CDR3 extends over 18 amino acids. From germline, CDR1 is GEAIGNYY and CDR2 EKD.

This clone was picked up a small number of times. It may be a read error: a sequence one base away is much more abundant. Other nucleotide sequences from this sample produce the same CDR3. The chain has TRDV2 and TRDJ1; 10 nucleotides match TRDD3. This CDR3 has 19 amino acids. CDR1 GEAIGNYY and CDR2 EKD come from the germline V gene. The DNA of the CDR3 is TGTGCCTGTGACGCAGTTCCCACGGTCGTACTGGGGGATGCCGACAAACTCATCTTT. It translates to CACDAVPTVVLGDADKLIF.

This clone was observed a few times. Only one base separates this from a far larger clonotype, so it likely reflects a read error. The V call is TRDV2, the J call TRDJ3, with 12 nucleotides matching TRDD3. The CDR3 totals 20 residues. The germline CDR1 and CDR2 sequences are GEAIGNYY and EKD. The CDR3 region has the DNA TGTGCCCGTGACAATACTGGGGGATACTTACCGTCCTGGGACACCCGACAGATGTTTTTC. It encodes CARDNTGGYLPSWDTRQMFF.